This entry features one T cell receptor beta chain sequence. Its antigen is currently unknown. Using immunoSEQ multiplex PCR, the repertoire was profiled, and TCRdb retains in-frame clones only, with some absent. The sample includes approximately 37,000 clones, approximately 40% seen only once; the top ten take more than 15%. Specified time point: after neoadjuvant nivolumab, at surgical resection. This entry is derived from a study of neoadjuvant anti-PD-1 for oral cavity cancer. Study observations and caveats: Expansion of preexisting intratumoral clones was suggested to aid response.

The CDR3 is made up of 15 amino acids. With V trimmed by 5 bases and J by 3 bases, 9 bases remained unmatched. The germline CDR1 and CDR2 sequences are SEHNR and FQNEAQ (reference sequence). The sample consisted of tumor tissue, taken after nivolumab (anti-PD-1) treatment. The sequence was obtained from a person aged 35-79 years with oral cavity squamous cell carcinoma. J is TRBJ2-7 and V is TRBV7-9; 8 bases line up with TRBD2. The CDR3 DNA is TGTGCCAGCAGCGTATCTCCGGGACTAGGCTACGAGCAGTACTTC. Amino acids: CASSVSPGLGYEQYF.